Listed below are T cell receptor beta chains from one sample, sequenced in a study of blood T cell repertoires in COVID-19. The repertoire was sequenced with immunoSEQ multiplex PCR; TCRdb's copy has only in-frame clones and lacks some. The table lists approximately 200,000 clones, approximately 94% of them singletons, with 0.76% in the top ten. The material sequenced was peripheral blood. The receptors were gathered from a man aged 25-45 years with COVID-19, enrolled during active disease. CDR3s include the opening cysteine and the closing phenylalanine or tryptophan. The D gene is left open where the match is weak. Size values are once, few and many counts, or a class for expanded clones, and some rows have none.

CDR3: CSTPFAGELFF; DNA: TGCAGCACTCCTTTCGCCGGGGAGCTGTTTTTT; size: NA; D: NA; V: TRBV29-1; J: TRBJ2-2
CDR3: CASSLDAGRQPQHF; DNA: TGCGCCAGCAGCTTGGATGCAGGGAGGCAGCCCCAGCATTTT; size: NA; D: NA; V: TRBV5-1; J: TRBJ1-5
CDR3: CASSFRHPSSHSPLHF; DNA: TGTGCCAGCAGTTTCAGACACCCGAGCTCACATTCACCCCTCCACTTT; size: NA; D: NA; V: TRBV27; J: TRBJ1-6
CDR3: CAISGRYPTGDTEAFF; DNA: TGTGCCATCAGTGGACGATACCCGACAGGGGACACTGAAGCTTTCTTT; size: NA; D: TRBD1; V: TRBV10-3; J: TRBJ1-1
CDR3: CASSSGDAGNQPQHF; DNA: TGCGCCAGCAGCTCAGGGGACGCCGGGAATCAGCCCCAGCATTTT; size: NA; D: NA; V: TRBV5-1; J: TRBJ1-5
CDR3: CASSLNGGRPDTQYF; DNA: TGTGCCAGCAGCTTAAATGGGGGCCGGCCAGATACGCAGTATTTT; size: NA; D: NA; V: TRBV7-9; J: TRBJ2-3
CDR3: CSVDWGDYGYTF; DNA: TGCAGCGTTGATTGGGGGGACTATGGCTACACCTTC; size: few; D: NA; V: TRBV29-1; J: TRBJ1-2
CDR3: CASSLAGENVHGYTF; DNA: TGTGCCAGCAGCTTAGCGGGAGAAAATGTTCATGGCTACACCTTC; size: NA; D: NA; V: TRBV5-6; J: TRBJ1-2
CDR3: CAWNPSWGVGDTEAFF; DNA: TGTGCCTGGAATCCATCTTGGGGGGTCGGGGACACTGAAGCTTTCTTT; size: NA; D: NA; V: TRBV30; J: TRBJ1-1
CDR3: CAGKTGQHEQFF; DNA: TGTGCCGGCAAGACAGGCCAGCATGAGCAGTTCTTC; size: NA; D: NA; V: TRBV7-9; J: TRBJ2-1
CDR3: CASSSDGTRRGNTIYF; DNA: TGTGCCAGCAGTTCCGACGGGACTAGAAGGGGAAACACCATATATTTT; size: NA; D: NA; V: TRBV6-5; J: TRBJ1-3
CDR3: CASSTGTGGYNEQFF; DNA: TGTGCCAGCAGCACCGGGACAGGGGGTTACAATGAGCAGTTCTTC; size: few; D: TRBD1; V: TRBV7-6; J: TRBJ2-1
CDR3: CASPSGGALRTGELFF; DNA: TGTGCCAGCCCTAGCGGGGGGGCGCTGAGAACCGGGGAGCTGTTTTTT; size: once; D: TRBD2; V: TRBV7-9; J: TRBJ2-2
CDR3: CASSSTAGTAQETQYF; DNA: TGTGCCAGCAGCTCGACGGCCGGGACAGCACAAGAGACCCAGTACTTC; size: NA; D: TRBD1; V: TRBV7-2; J: TRBJ2-5
CDR3: CASSLAVGQGTSPLHF; DNA: TGTGCCAGCAGCTTAGCCGTCGGACAGGGAACCTCACCCCTCCACTTT; size: NA; D: TRBD1; V: TRBV11-2; J: TRBJ1-6
CDR3: CAWSDQVEKLFF; DNA: TGTGCCTGGAGTGACCAGGTCGAAAAACTGTTTTTT; size: NA; D: NA; V: TRBV30; J: TRBJ1-4
CDR3: CASSIAGQGYGYTF; DNA: TGTGCCAGCAGTATCGCGGGACAGGGATATGGCTACACCTTC; size: NA; D: TRBD1; V: TRBV27; J: TRBJ1-2
CDR3: CASIPPTISTDTQYF; DNA: TGTGCCAGCATTCCCCCGACAATTAGCACAGATACGCAGTATTTT; size: NA; D: NA; V: TRBV7-9; J: TRBJ2-3
CDR3: CASGLGRVGGNTEAFF; DNA: TGTGCTAGTGGTTTGGGACGGGTCGGCGGGAACACTGAAGCTTTCTTT; size: once; D: NA; V: TRBV12-5; J: TRBJ1-1
CDR3: CASIDRPNTEAFF; DNA: TGTGCCAGCATCGACAGGCCGAACACTGAAGCTTTCTTT; size: NA; D: NA; V: TRBV6-5; J: TRBJ1-1
CDR3: CASSQDPDRGSYSPLHF; DNA: TGTGCCAGCAGCCAAGATCCGGACAGGGGGTCGTATTCACCCCTCCACTTT; size: NA; D: TRBD1; V: TRBV3-1/TRBV3-2; J: TRBJ1-6
CDR3: CASGIGGGGTEAFF; DNA: TGTGCCAGCGGTATAGGGGGGGGTGGTACTGAAGCTTTCTTT; size: few; D: NA; V: TRBV2; J: TRBJ1-1
CDR3: CASSQNTGGAQGYTF; DNA: TGTGCCAGCAGCCAAAATACAGGGGGCGCCCAGGGCTACACCTTC; size: NA; D: TRBD1; V: TRBV3-1/TRBV3-2; J: TRBJ1-2
CDR3: CASSRDRDSPLHF; DNA: TGTGCCAGCAGCCGGGACAGGGACTCACCCCTCCACTTT; size: NA; D: TRBD1; V: TRBV5-6; J: TRBJ1-6
CDR3: CASSAGQGGDEQFF; DNA: TGCGCCAGCAGTGCGGGACAGGGCGGCGATGAGCAGTTCTTC; size: NA; D: TRBD1; V: TRBV10-1; J: TRBJ2-1
CDR3: CASTSTGFDGNTIYF; DNA: TGTGCCAGCACCTCGACAGGGTTCGACGGAAACACCATATATTTT; size: NA; D: TRBD1; V: TRBV6-5; J: TRBJ1-3
CDR3: CASSLDSQETQYF; DNA: TGTGCCAGCAGCCTGGACAGCCAAGAGACCCAGTACTTC; size: NA; D: NA; V: TRBV7-7; J: TRBJ2-5
CDR3: CASSPGGSRDYGYTF; DNA: TGTGCCAGCTCACCAGGGGGGAGTAGGGACTATGGCTACACCTTC; size: NA; D: NA; V: TRBV18; J: TRBJ1-2
CDR3: CATSYAGELFF; DNA: TGTGCCACCAGTTATGCCGGGGAGCTGTTTTTT; size: NA; D: NA; V: TRBV24-1; J: TRBJ2-2
CDR3: CARYGNLTGKGEGYQPQHF; DNA: TGTGCCAGATACGGGAATCTGACAGGGAAGGGAGAAGGGTATCAGCCCCAGCATTTT; size: NA; D: NA; V: TRBV21-1; J: TRBJ1-5
CDR3: CASSLGTGPSSYNSPLHF; DNA: TGTGCCAGCAGCTTAGGGACAGGACCAAGCTCCTATAATTCACCCCTCCACTTT; size: NA; D: TRBD1; V: TRBV5-5; J: TRBJ1-6
CDR3: CASSQSTEGGYEQYF; DNA: TGCGCCAGCAGTCAATCGACGGAGGGCGGGTACGAGCAGTACTTC; size: NA; D: NA; V: TRBV23-1; J: TRBJ2-7